This TCR beta chain was recorded in a study of blood T cells in healthy people across ages (dated by TCRdb to the mid-2010s). Study-level background: Template switching captured roughly one uniquely barcoded TCR beta cDNA molecule per two T cells in model experiments. Age-related changes in TCR beta repertoire diversity were measured in the study by deep sequencing normalized with unique cDNA molecular identifiers. To avoid experimental bias, donors of different ages were randomly spread across the sequencing lanes. Using the same blood draw, the study looked at two additional independent replicas of 1 million unique cDNA reads for two donors, one aged 18 to 30 and the other aged 80 or older. Donors were grouped into four age groups: young (average approximately 15 years), middle-aged (about 40), aged (about 60) and long-lived (just over 80). On the study overall, not on this receptor specifically: The long-lived group showed more naive CD4+ T cells, fewer expanded clones and increased TCR diversity than the aged group, suggesting age selection. Estimates of total diversity from one million sequenced T cells were regarded as lower bounds and underestimates. Observed TCR beta diversity per million T cells fell roughly linearly with age, and a significant reduction was already apparent by age roughly 40. Conclusive comparison of naive and antigen-experienced compartments was prevented by the profiling of bulk unsorted PBMCs. Donor CMV infection status was unknown, potentially confounding age-related changes in expanded clonotypes. A strong correlation was found between observed TCR beta diversity and the percentage of naive T cells measured by flow cytometry.

The approximately 40 donors, aged about 6 to 100 years, were systemically healthy Caucasian individuals from Russia. Each donor gave 8 to 10 milliliters of peripheral blood, drawn into EDTA-treated Vacutainer tubes. Ficoll-Paque density-gradient centrifugation was used to isolate PBMCs, with at least 6 million per sample. Total RNA was extracted from PBMCs with Trizol reagent, with at least 5 micrograms obtained per sample. For every donor, an aliquot of PBMCs went through flow cytometry to measure the percentages of naive CD45RAhigh/CD27high T cells. This clonotype was recorded many times. This receptor's antigen is unknown. Base qualities are missing; no much larger clone stands one base away. Library creation used 5' RACE. The second PCR ran for about 6 to 12 cycles and used a J-beta primer mix along with a sample-barcoded 5' primer. A template-switch 5' adaptor carrying 12 random nucleotides introduced a unique molecular identifier onto each TCR beta cDNA molecule. At least 2.5 million CDR3-containing paired-end reads were obtained from each sample. All of the RNA was converted into first-strand cDNA using the Mint cDNA synthesis kit, with a TRBC-specific oligonucleotide serving as the primer. After uracil-DNA glycosylase treatment, a first 18-cycle PCR used universal primers M1SS and BC2_uni_R on all cDNA. The original pipeline was this. For normalization, 1 million high-quality reads, each with a distinct molecular identifier, were randomly selected from each sample. Reads sharing molecular identifiers were discarded rather than binned into consensus sequences. CDR3 identification, clonotype clustering and error correction used MiTCR with a Q25 quality threshold and the strictest error-elimination algorithm. A nonparametric unseen species model using Euler transformation provided a lower-bound estimate of total TCR beta diversity. In TCRdb, the public reads were trimmed at Q25 with fastp and aligned with MiXCR, with productive beta chains retained. Duplicate CDR3 protein sequences are folded into a single record with the most common DNA and genes. TCRdb's processing, not the authors', yielded these V and J calls. In all, the sample holds 1.8 million or so distinct CDR3 sequences, and around 40% of those were seen once. The ten largest clones capture roughly 23% of the sample.

The germline V gene (reference sequence) supplies CDR1 SEHNR and CDR2 FQNEAQ. V loses 6 bases, J loses 0 bases, and the germline ends lie 9 bases apart. The CDR3 goes from the cysteine to the phenylalanine over 13 residues. Kept here is only the CDR3 DNA, which spans 39 bases and is read in frame from base 1. The rearrangement joined TRBV7-9 to TRBJ2-7; TRBD2 is a possible D gene, resting on 6 matching bases. The TCR comes from a human donor in good health. Input material: blood. The sequenced DNA: TGTGCCAGCAGTGGGGGGTACTCCTACGAGCAGTACTTC. Translated, this gives CASSGGYSYEQYF.